The 8 T cell receptor beta chains reported below all come from one sample, sequenced in a study of CD8+CD57+ T cells in acquired aplastic anemia. For sequencing, patients were chosen who had shown expansion of CD8+CD57+ cells by flow cytometry. According to the study, genomic DNA was the template for TCR beta VDJ and CDR3 profiling. Each CDR3 protein gets one entry after TCRdb re-called the reads with MiXCR. Among more than 150,000 distinct CDR3 sequences listed, over 40% were seen once. Sequencing input: sorted CD4+, CD8+, or CD8+CD57+ T cells (not recorded which) from PBMCs. Every receptor here comes from a human donor with aplastic anemia.

CDR3: CASSIVGGSNEQYF. The DNA of the CDR3 is TGTGCCAGCAGCATTGTGGGAGGGTCCAACGAGCAGTACTTC. J is TRBJ2-7 and V is TRBV5-6; 7 bases align to TRBD2. V lost 4 bases, J lost 5 bases, and 9 bases stayed unmatched. Looked up from germline, CDR1 is SGHDT and CDR2 is YYEEEE. CDR3 size: 14 residues.

This clonotype was counted a few times. This rearrangement joins TRBV15 to TRBJ1-5; a weak D match, TRBD1 (6 bases). V was cut by 0 bases and J by 7 bases, with 22 bases left in between. Germline V lookup: CDR1 LNHNV, CDR2 YYDKDF (reference sequence). This CDR3 is 18 amino acids long. The CDR3 loop is CATSREGPGVLGKQPQHF. As DNA, the CDR3 is TGTGCCACCAGCAGAGAAGGGCCAGGGGTTCTTGGTAAACAGCCCCAGCATTTT.

Concerning this clonotype itself: One end of the junction is discordant with germline, which a read error may explain. This chain joins TRBV7-7 and TRBJ2-5; possible D gene TRBD2, 6 bases. This CDR3 has 17 amino acids. Germline V gene sequence: CDR1 SSHAT, CDR2 FNYEAQ (reference sequence). The chain's CDR3 is CASSLGPLGAGKETQYF. In DNA, the CDR3 is TGTGCTAGCAGCTTAGGACCCCTGGGAGCGGGCAAGGAGACCCAGTACTTC.

The rearrangement uses TRBV20-1 and TRBJ1-1; D unclear. Looked up from germline, CDR1 is DFQATT and CDR2 is SNEGSKA (reference sequence). This CDR3 comprises 13 residues. V lost 2 bases to trimming and J lost 0 bases, with 7 bases between them. The CDR3 region has the DNA TGCAGTGCTAGAATCTCACTGAACACTGAAGCTTTCTTT. Protein: CSARISLNTEAFF.

This clonotype was seen many times. The V call is TRBV6-1, the J call TRBJ2-3; 10 nucleotides line up with TRBD2. CDR3 length: 15 residues. The junction had 13 bases not matched to a gene; V was cut back by 8 bases and J by 8 bases. Per the germline V gene, CDR1 is MNHNS and CDR2 is SASEGT. The CDR3 region has the DNA TGTGCCAGCCAGGCGGGGCTAGCGGGAGCGGGTACGCAGTATTTT. This translates into CASQAGLAGAGTQYF.

Many counts were recorded for this clonotype. The chain joins TRBV7-6 to TRBJ2-7; weak D call: TRBD1 (6 bases). The CDR3 is 14 residues long. Between the trimmed V and J ends, which lost 3 bases and 5 bases, there was a span of 14 bases. The germline CDR1 and CDR2 sequences are SGHVS and FNYEAQ. The CDR3 reads CASSFGRGRDEQYF. For the CDR3, the DNA is TGTGCCAGCAGCTTCGGCAGGGGCAGGGACGAGCAGTACTTC.

The chain links TRBV11-2 to TRBJ2-2; unclear D gene. Deletions cut 7 bases from V and 6 bases from J, with 9 bases between. This CDR3 has 12 residues. In germline, CDR1 is SGHAT, CDR2 FQNNGV. CDR3 nucleotide sequence: TGTGCCAGCACCACAAGGGCCGGGGAGCTGTTTTTT. Encoded protein: CASTTRAGELFF.

This clonotype was detected many times. The rearrangement joins TRBV29-1 to TRBJ1-1, with D uncertain. Germline loops: CDR1 SQVTM, CDR2 ANQGSEA. V lost 5 bases, J lost 1 base, and 11 bases lay in between. This CDR3 comprises 13 residues. CDR3 coding DNA: TGCAGCGTTTTGGGAGGCAGGAACACTGAAGCTTTCTTT. Amino acid sequence: CSVLGGRNTEAFF.